These 7 T cell receptor beta chains came from one sample sequenced in a study of identical twins. From the 5' RACE reads, TCRdb called clonotypes with MiXCR, one entry per CDR3 protein. The sample includes roughly 250,000 distinct CDR3 sequences, approximately 7% seen only once; the top ten take 3.5% to 4%. This sample was shared with a second study, whose subject was yellow fever vaccine responses in identical twins.

The sequencing sample was made of memory (CD45RO+) T cells sorted from blood. These receptors were obtained from a woman aged 18 to 35 in good health.

This clonotype was detected only a few times. The V and J genes are TRBV9 and TRBJ1-6; weak D call: TRBD1 (6 bases). CDR3 length: 16 amino acids. Trimming took 3 bases from V and 6 from J, leaving 16 bases between them. In germline, CDR1 is SGDLS, CDR2 YYNGEE. This CDR3 is CASSASHRDRNSPLHF. The CDR3 coding sequence is TGTGCCAGCAGCGCCTCACACAGGGACCGTAATTCACCCCTCCACTTT.

The chain combines TRBV2 with TRBJ2-1; 9 bases map to TRBD2. The germline V gene has CDR1 SNHLY and CDR2 FYNNEI. The CDR3 runs 11 residues. Germline trimming cut 7 bases from V and 9 bases from J; bases unmatched to any gene: 1. The CDR3 sequence: CASTAGGEQFF. The CDR3 nucleotides are TGTGCCAGCACAGCGGGAGGTGAGCAGTTCTTC.

This clonotype was seen a handful of times. The chain combines TRBV10-2 with TRBJ1-4; TRBD1 is a possible D gene (6 bases). The CDR3 contains 15 residues. Germline V lookup: CDR1 WSHSY, CDR2 SAAADI. The germline V and J ends were trimmed by 0 bases and 8 bases, with 13 bases remaining between them. This CDR3 reads CASSESRGHTEKLFF. CDR3 DNA sequence: TGCGCCAGCAGTGAGTCTCGGGGGCACACAGAAAAACTGTTTTTT.

This clonotype was counted many times. This rearrangement joins TRBV12-3 or TRBV12-4 to TRBJ1-2; D is uncertain. Trimming stripped 0 bases from V and 2 bases from J, with 7 bases between. This CDR3 comprises 14 residues. The CDR3, as DNA: TGTGCCAGCAGTTTAGCGCTTTTAAACTATGGCTACACCTTC. Amino acid sequence: CASSLALLNYGYTF.

There are many counts of this clonotype. This chain links TRBV20-1 with TRBJ2-2; 8 positions agree with TRBD1. CDR1 and CDR2 (germline): DFQATT, SNEGSKA (reference sequence). The CDR3 has 16 amino acids. J was trimmed by 2 bases and V by 2 bases; bases with no gene match: 7. The chain's CDR3 is CSARSSGQVNTGELFF. DNA of the CDR3: TGCAGTGCTAGATCCTCGGGACAGGTTAACACCGGGGAGCTGTTTTTT.

CDR3 nucleotides: TGTGCCAGCAGTTCTTACAGGGGGGGCGGGGAGCTGTTTTTT. This sequence encodes CASSSYRGGGELFF. The J gene is TRBJ2-2, the V gene TRBV12-3 or TRBV12-4, with D perhaps matching TRBD1 (8 bases). Trimming cost V 4 bases and J 7 bases, with 13 bases left between them. The CDR3 length is 14 residues.

This clonotype has ten or more counts. The chain is built from TRBV7-8 and TRBJ2-1; 7 nucleotides agree with TRBD1. CDR1 and CDR2 (germline): SGHVS, FQNEAQ. The V segment lost 8 bases and the J segment 5 bases; nucleotides outside the gene matches: 9. CDR3 length: 14 amino acids. The CDR3 is CASRVVGQDNEQFF. CDR3 sequence (DNA): TGTGCCAGCCGCGTTGTTGGACAGGACAATGAGCAGTTCTTC.